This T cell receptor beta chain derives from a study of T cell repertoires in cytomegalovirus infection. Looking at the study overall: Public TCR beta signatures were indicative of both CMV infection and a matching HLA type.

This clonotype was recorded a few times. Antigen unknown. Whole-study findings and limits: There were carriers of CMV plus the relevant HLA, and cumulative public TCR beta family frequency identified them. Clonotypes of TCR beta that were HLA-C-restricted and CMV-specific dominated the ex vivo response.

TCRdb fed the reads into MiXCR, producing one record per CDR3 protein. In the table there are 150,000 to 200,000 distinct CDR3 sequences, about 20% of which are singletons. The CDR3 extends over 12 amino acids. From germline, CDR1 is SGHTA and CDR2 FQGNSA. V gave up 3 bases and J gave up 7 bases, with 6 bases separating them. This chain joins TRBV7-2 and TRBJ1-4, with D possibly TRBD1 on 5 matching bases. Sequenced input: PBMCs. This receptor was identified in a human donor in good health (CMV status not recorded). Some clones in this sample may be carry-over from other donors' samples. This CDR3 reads CASSFRGEKLFF. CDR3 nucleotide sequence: TGTGCCAGCAGCTTTAGGGGTGAAAAACTGTTTTTT. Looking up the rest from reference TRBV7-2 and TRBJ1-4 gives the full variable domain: GAGVSQSPSNKVTEKGKDVELRCDPISGHTALYWYRQSLGQGLEFLIYFQGNSAPDKSGLPSDRFSAERTGGSVSTLTIQRTQQEDSAVYLCASSFRGEKLFFGSGTQLSVL.